Listed below are T cell receptor beta chains from one sample, sequenced in a study of T cell changes during pregnancy in multiple sclerosis. Profiling relied on immunoSEQ multiplex PCR, and the TCRdb table lists in-frame clones only, not all of them. This table holds tens of thousands of clones, 80% to 95% found once. Specimen: CD8+ T cells from peripheral blood mononuclear cells, collected in the second trimester of pregnancy. Receptors originate from a female donor with multiple sclerosis, enrolled in a pregnancy study. Each CDR3 is given with its conserved first and last residue. D genes are given only for firm matches. Clone sizes are given selectively: once, few, many, or a class where the clone is expanded.

DNA: TGTGCCAGCAGGTCAGGGTTTTCCTACGAGCAGTACTTC
CDR3: CASRSGFSYEQYF
J: TRBJ2-7
size: -
V: TRBV7-9
D: -

DNA: TGTGCCAGCAGCTCTAGCGGGGCCGAGCAGTTCTTC
CDR3: CASSSSGAEQFF
J: TRBJ2-1
size: few
V: TRBV2
D: TRBD2

DNA: TGTGCCAGCAGCCCAGGGACAGGGGGCCTCGACGCCTACGAGCAGTACTTC
CDR3: CASSPGTGGLDAYEQYF
J: TRBJ2-7
size: -
V: TRBV4-2
D: TRBD1

DNA: TGTGCCAGCAGCGTAGTGCTGGCGAACACTGAAGCTTTCTTT
CDR3: CASSVVLANTEAFF
J: TRBJ1-1
size: -
V: TRBV9
D: -

DNA: TGTGCCAGCAGCGTAGTAGCTGCCACCTACGAGCAGTACTTC
CDR3: CASSVVAATYEQYF
J: TRBJ2-7
size: -
V: TRBV9
D: -

DNA: TGTGCCAGCTCACCAGTCAGTTTGAACACTGAAGCTTTCTTT
CDR3: CASSPVSLNTEAFF
J: TRBJ1-1
size: -
V: TRBV18
D: -

DNA: TGTGCCAGTAGTGTCGGGACTGGGCTGGGGACCCAGTACTTC
CDR3: CASSVGTGLGTQYF
J: TRBJ2-5
size: -
V: TRBV19
D: -

DNA: TGCGCCAGCAGCTTGGCCTTGAGCGGTTCGGTGGACGAGCAGTACTTC
CDR3: CASSLALSGSVDEQYF
J: TRBJ2-7
size: -
V: TRBV5-1
D: -

DNA: TGTGCCAGCAGCTTAGGGAGGGCCGATAATGAAAAACTGTTTTTT
CDR3: CASSLGRADNEKLFF
J: TRBJ1-4
size: -
V: TRBV11-2
D: -

DNA: TGTGCCAGCAGCGCGGGAGATTCACCCCTCCACTTT
CDR3: CASSAGDSPLHF
J: TRBJ1-6
size: -
V: TRBV9
D: -

DNA: TGTGCCACCAGCAACAGGGACCAGCCCCAGCATTTT
CDR3: CATSNRDQPQHF
J: TRBJ1-5
size: -
V: TRBV15
D: -

DNA: TGTGCCAGTACCCTAACACAGGCTGGGGCCAACGTCCTGACTTTC
CDR3: CASTLTQAGANVLTF
J: TRBJ2-6
size: -
V: TRBV19
D: -

DNA: TGCGCCAGCAGCCAGCTACTTCTCTCCTACGAGCAGTACTTC
CDR3: CASSQLLLSYEQYF
J: TRBJ2-7
size: -
V: TRBV4-1
D: -

DNA: TGTGCCAGCAGCCAAACGCCGAGACAGAGTTATGGCTACACCTTC
CDR3: CASSQTPRQSYGYTF
J: TRBJ1-2
size: -
V: TRBV5-5
D: -

DNA: TGCGCCAGCAGCCAAGAAAGGTTCGGGCTGGGACAGGTTAATTCACCCCTCCACTTT
CDR3: CASSQERFGLGQVNSPLHF
J: TRBJ1-6
size: -
V: TRBV4-3
D: TRBD1

DNA: TGTGCCAGTAGTGTCCACCCTCGGCAGGGGGCTCGGTTTGGCAATCAGCCCCAGCATTTT
CDR3: CASSVHPRQGARFGNQPQHF
J: TRBJ1-5
size: -
V: TRBV19
D: TRBD1

DNA: TGTGCCAGCAGCGTTGACAGGCTTAGGGATACGCAGTATTTT
CDR3: CASSVDRLRDTQYF
J: TRBJ2-3
size: -
V: TRBV6-6
D: -

DNA: TGTGCCAGCAGCGTGGGACAGGGGAATTTCTATGGCTACACCTTC
CDR3: CASSVGQGNFYGYTF
J: TRBJ1-2
size: -
V: TRBV9
D: TRBD1

DNA: TGTGCCAGCAGCCTATCCGGGACAGGGATTTACGAGCAGTACTTC
CDR3: CASSLSGTGIYEQYF
J: TRBJ2-7
size: -
V: TRBV11-2
D: TRBD1

DNA: TGTGCCAGCAGCTTGGGGGTAGGGGCCGGGGAGCTGTTTTTT
CDR3: CASSLGVGAGELFF
J: TRBJ2-2
size: -
V: TRBV5-6
D: -

DNA: TGTGCCAGCAGCACAGACAGGGACGCTTTCTTT
CDR3: CASSTDRDAFF
J: TRBJ1-1
size: -
V: TRBV7-6
D: TRBD1

DNA: TGTGCCAGCAGTTTTGGCGGGCTCAGCTCCTACGAGCAGTACTTC
CDR3: CASSFGGLSSYEQYF
J: TRBJ2-7
size: -
V: TRBV27
D: -

DNA: TGTGCCACCAGCAGAGGACAGGTATATAGCAATCAGCCCCAGCATTTT
CDR3: CATSRGQVYSNQPQHF
J: TRBJ1-5
size: -
V: TRBV15
D: -

DNA: TGCAGCGCTATATCATCGGGATCTACCTACAATGAGCAGTTCTTC
CDR3: CSAISSGSTYNEQFF
J: TRBJ2-1
size: -
V: TRBV29-1
D: -

DNA: TGTGCTAGTGGTGCTACAGACGTTCTGGTCACCGGGGAGCTGTTTTTT
CDR3: CASGATDVLVTGELFF
J: TRBJ2-2
size: -
V: TRBV12-5
D: -

DNA: TGCGCCAGCAGCTGGGGGCAAACGTCGAGTGGCTACACCTTC
CDR3: CASSWGQTSSGYTF
J: TRBJ1-2
size: -
V: TRBV5-1
D: -

DNA: TGCGCCAGCAGCCACGCAGGGGAACACGAGCAGTACTTC
CDR3: CASSHAGEHEQYF
J: TRBJ2-7
size: -
V: TRBV4-3
D: -

DNA: TGTGCCAGCAGTAGTAGCGGGGGATTCAATGAGCAGTTCTTC
CDR3: CASSSSGGFNEQFF
J: TRBJ2-1
size: -
V: TRBV6-5
D: TRBD2

DNA: TGTGCCAGCTCACCCGGGACATTATACAATGAGCAGTTCTTC
CDR3: CASSPGTLYNEQFF
J: TRBJ2-1
size: -
V: TRBV13
D: -

DNA: TGTGCCAGCAGCCAAAACACTGGGGGCTTCATGAACACTGAAGCTTTCTTT
CDR3: CASSQNTGGFMNTEAFF
J: TRBJ1-1
size: -
V: TRBV4-2
D: -

DNA: TGTGCCAGCAGCGTAGCAGGCGGGGGGGAAACAGATACGCAGTATTTT
CDR3: CASSVAGGGETDTQYF
J: TRBJ2-3
size: once
V: TRBV9
D: TRBD2

DNA: TGCAGCGTTGAAGATCTGGGGACAGGGGGCCTTATCATGGATAGCTACACCTTC
CDR3: CSVEDLGTGGLIMDSYTF
J: TRBJ1-2
size: -
V: TRBV29-1
D: TRBD1

DNA: TGCGCCAGCAAGCCCGGATATCAGGGGAAGGGCTACACCTTC
CDR3: CASKPGYQGKGYTF
J: TRBJ1-2
size: -
V: TRBV4-3
D: -

DNA: TGTGCCAGCAGCGGCCATTCCCAGGGTATGGTGACCACCGGGGAGCTGTTTTTT
CDR3: CASSGHSQGMVTTGELFF
J: TRBJ2-2
size: -
V: TRBV9
D: -

DNA: TGTGCCAGCAGCGCGGCGCGGGGCGGTTTACGCCTCTACGAGCAGTACTTC
CDR3: CASSAARGGLRLYEQYF
J: TRBJ2-7
size: -
V: TRBV7-2
D: -

DNA: TGTGCCAGCAGCTTAGGGCAGAGCAATCAGCCCCAGCATTTT
CDR3: CASSLGQSNQPQHF
J: TRBJ1-5
size: -
V: TRBV7-6
D: -

DNA: TGTGCCAGCAGCCCAGGGGGTTTCCAAGAGACCCAGTACTTC
CDR3: CASSPGGFQETQYF
J: TRBJ2-5
size: -
V: TRBV14
D: TRBD1

DNA: TGTGCCAGCAGCTTAGCGACAGGGGTTGAGCAGTACTTC
CDR3: CASSLATGVEQYF
J: TRBJ2-7
size: once
V: TRBV7-2
D: TRBD1

DNA: TGTGCCAGCAGCTTCAACAGGAATTCACCCCTCCACTTT
CDR3: CASSFNRNSPLHF
J: TRBJ1-6
size: -
V: TRBV11-3
D: -

DNA: TGTGCCAGCAGCGCCGGGACAGCGAGCACAGATACGCAGTATTTT
CDR3: CASSAGTASTDTQYF
J: TRBJ2-3
size: -
V: TRBV7-2
D: TRBD1

DNA: TGTGCCAGCAGCGCGGAGGGGGGGGGCGCTTCGACTTACTACTACGAGCAGTACTTC
CDR3: CASSAEGGGASTYYYEQYF
J: TRBJ2-7
size: -
V: TRBV9
D: -

DNA: TGTGCCAGCAGCATGGGGGGGGCCCATCAGCCCCAGCATTTT
CDR3: CASSMGGAHQPQHF
J: TRBJ1-5
size: -
V: TRBV7-9
D: -

DNA: TGCAGCGTCAGGACAGTCTATGGCTACACCTTC
CDR3: CSVRTVYGYTF
J: TRBJ1-2
size: -
V: TRBV29-1
D: -

DNA: TGTGCCAGCAGCGAGGAGGGGGCACCGGGGACTGAAGCTTTCTTT
CDR3: CASSEEGAPGTEAFF
J: TRBJ1-1
size: few
V: TRBV9
D: TRBD1

DNA: TGTGCCAGCAGTCCCGGGACAGGGGGGACTGAGCAGTTCTTC
CDR3: CASSPGTGGTEQFF
J: TRBJ2-1
size: -
V: TRBV6-4
D: TRBD1

DNA: TGTGCCAGCAGTCGGACAGGGAGCAGGGAGACCCAGTACTTC
CDR3: CASSRTGSRETQYF
J: TRBJ2-5
size: -
V: TRBV6-5
D: TRBD1

DNA: TGTGCCAGCAGCCGCATCCTCCCTCAGGGGGCGTTGAATGGCTACACCTTC
CDR3: CASSRILPQGALNGYTF
J: TRBJ1-2
size: -
V: TRBV5-5
D: TRBD1

DNA: TGTGCCTGGAAACCCGGGGGGGCCAGAGGTACCCAGTACTTC
CDR3: CAWKPGGARGTQYF
J: TRBJ2-5
size: -
V: TRBV30
D: TRBD2

DNA: TGTGCCATCAACGGGAACGGAAACACCATATATTTT
CDR3: CAINGNGNTIYF
J: TRBJ1-3
size: -
V: TRBV10-3
D: -

DNA: TGCAGTGCTTTCTCCCCGAGTGGCTACACCTTC
CDR3: CSAFSPSGYTF
J: TRBJ1-2
size: -
V: TRBV20-1
D: -

DNA: TGTGCCAGCAGTTACTCGAACGGGAACACTGAAGCTTTCTTT
CDR3: CASSYSNGNTEAFF
J: TRBJ1-1
size: -
V: TRBV6-5
D: -

DNA: TGCGCCAGCAGCCATCCCGGGACTAGCGGGGGGGCCGACAATGAGCAGTTCTTC
CDR3: CASSHPGTSGGADNEQFF
J: TRBJ2-1
size: -
V: TRBV4-1
D: TRBD2

DNA: TGTGCCAGCAGTTCACACGGGATCATCGGGGAGCTGTTTTTT
CDR3: CASSSHGIIGELFF
J: TRBJ2-2
size: -
V: TRBV7-8
D: -

DNA: TGTGCCAGCATCCTATCCGGGACAGGTCTTAACTATGGCTACACCTTC
CDR3: CASILSGTGLNYGYTF
J: TRBJ1-2
size: -
V: TRBV7-8
D: TRBD1

DNA: TGCGCCAGCAGCCCATCTGCCGGGAAAGGAGAGACCCAGTACTTC
CDR3: CASSPSAGKGETQYF
J: TRBJ2-5
size: -
V: TRBV5-1
D: -